Included here is one TCR beta chain sequence, with context. Its specificity is not known. These data originate in a study of shared clonotypes between healthy human individuals. About the study: For every donor, three CD4 naive, three CD4 memory, two CD8 naive and one CD8 memory plates were used. Findings of the study overall: Naive subsets tended to show greater estimated richness than memory subsets.

Data came from immunoSEQ multiplex PCR; TCRdb stores just in-frame clones and leaves some out. The repertoire holds over a million clones, with around 97% as singletons. The source is a man aged 25-45 years in good health. Sequenced sample: naive CD4+ T cells sorted from blood. The subset: CD45RA+ positively selected.

CDR3 nucleotide sequence: TGTGCCAGCAGTCCCTATAGCGGGAGTTCCTACAATGAGCAGTTCTTC. It translates to CASSPYSGSSYNEQFF. This rearrangement joins TRBV27 to TRBJ2-1; TRBD2 matches 9 bases. CDR1 MNHEY and CDR2 SMNVEV come from the germline V gene (reference sequence). The CDR3 covers 16 residues. Losses at the gene ends were 5 bases for V and 1 base for J; bases not matched to a gene: 6.